The 23 T cell receptor beta chains given below trace back to one sample, sequenced in a study of cytomegalovirus exposure and HLA in healthy donors. In the PCR, 60 Vbeta and 13 Jbeta primers were used. Clones were read by immunoSEQ multiplex PCR, and TCRdb kept only the in-frame ones, dropping some. The sample records around 69,000 clones, about 67% being singletons. The material sequenced was PBMCs. Receptors were obtained from a man in his forties or fifties in good health and CMV-seropositive.

The chain carries TRBV19 and TRBJ1-1; possibly TRBD1 for D (6 bases). Germline values: CDR1 LNHDA, CDR2 SQIVND (reference sequence). Trimming shortened V by 3 bases and J by 1 base, and 9 bases separated the two germline ends. This CDR3 region has 14 residues. DNA for the CDR3: TGTGCCAGTAGTATGGGGACATCGAACACTGAAGCTTTCTTT. Protein: CASSMGTSNTEAFF.

This CDR3 is CASGLSKETQYF. The DNA for the CDR3 is TGTGCCAGCGGGCTCTCCAAAGAGACCCAGTACTTC. The chain recombines TRBV28 with TRBJ2-5, with no clear D. Trimming took off 8 bases at V and 3 bases at J, with 10 bases between the two ends. CDR1 and CDR2 from the germline V gene are MDHEN and SYDVKM. The CDR3 is made up of 12 amino acids.

This rearrangement joins TRBV27 to TRBJ2-3, with a possible D match to TRBD2 (6 bases). CDR3 length equals 14 residues. Looked up from germline, CDR1 is MNHEY and CDR2 is SMNVEV (reference sequence). V was trimmed by 5 bases and J by 3 bases, leaving 12 bases between them. The CDR3 reads CASSPRLGTDTQYF. CDR3 in DNA: TGTGCCAGCAGTCCACGACTAGGAACAGATACGCAGTATTTT.

The V gene is TRBV5-1, the J gene TRBJ1-2, with a possible D match to TRBD1 (5 bases). Germline lookup yields CDR1 SGHRS and CDR2 YFSETQ. V shed 4 bases and J shed 3 bases, with 19 bases lying between them. This CDR3 spans 16 amino acids. In DNA form, the CDR3 reads TGCGCCAGCAGCCCCGACTGGGAAAAGGGGCACTATGGCTACACCTTC. Translating it yields CASSPDWEKGHYGYTF.

This chain links TRBV18 with TRBJ2-5; D is unresolved. CDR1 and CDR2 from the germline V gene are KGHSH and LQKENI. This CDR3 is built from 11 residues. V lost 1 base to trimming and J lost 6 bases, with 3 bases between them. CDR3 sequence: CASSPLKTQYF. The CDR3 DNA reads as TGTGCCAGCTCACCACTCAAGACCCAGTACTTC.

The chain's CDR3 is CASSARDRGNEAFF. The CDR3 nucleotides are TGTGCCAGCAGTGCACGGGACAGGGGAAATGAAGCTTTCTTT. This sequence joins TRBV27 and TRBJ1-1; 10 bases line up with TRBD1. V lost 5 bases, J lost 7 bases, and 7 bases stayed unmatched. Germline V lookup: CDR1 MNHEY, CDR2 SMNVEV (reference sequence). There are 14 residues in the CDR3.

V and J are TRBV5-6 and TRBJ1-5; D is unresolved. The CDR3 covers 14 residues. V lost 4 bases, J lost 3 bases, and 11 bases lay in between. Germline lookup yields CDR1 SGHDT and CDR2 YYEEEE. The CDR3 nucleotides read TGTGCCAGCAGCCCGGCGGGGTACAATCAGCCCCAGCATTTT. Residues: CASSPAGYNQPQHF.

This clone turned up a few times. CDR3 loop: CASSWGGGPTYEQYF. CDR3 DNA sequence: TGTGCCAGCAGTTGGGGCGGGGGTCCAACCTACGAGCAGTACTTC. V usage is TRBV28 and J usage is TRBJ2-7, with 7 bases aligning to TRBD2. Trimming at V came to 4 bases and at J to 2 bases, leaving 8 bases not matched to a gene. The CDR3 runs 15 residues. Germline V gene sequence: CDR1 MDHEN, CDR2 SYDVKM.

This clone came up once. V and J are TRBV29-1 and TRBJ2-1; TRBD1 matches 10 bases. CDR1 and CDR2 from the germline V gene are SQVTM and ANQGSEA. The CDR3 is 12 amino acids. V dropped 6 bases and J dropped 8; count of bases not matched to a gene: 4. CDR3 bases: TGCAGCGTGCGACAGGGGGCCTATGAGCAGTTCTTC. The encoded protein is CSVRQGAYEQFF.

In nucleotides, the CDR3 is TGCAGCGTTGAATTGGTGACAGGGAGGGAGACCCAGTACTTC. Translating gives CSVELVTGRETQYF. The chain recombines TRBV29-1 with TRBJ2-5; TRBD1 is a possible D gene (7 bases). V was trimmed by 2 bases and J by 5 bases, leaving 15 bases between them. Germline V gene sequence: CDR1 SQVTM, CDR2 ANQGSEA. The length of the CDR3 is 14 residues. Complete variable domain (other parts from reference TRBV29-1 and TRBJ2-5): SAVISQKPSRDICQRGTSLTIQCQVDSQVTMMFWYRQQPGQSLTLIATANQGSEATYESGFVIDKFPISRPNLTFSTLTVSNMSPEDSSIYLCSVELVTGRETQYFGPGTRLLVL.

The chain recombines TRBV6-6 with TRBJ2-5; D unresolved. Germline loops: CDR1 MNHNY, CDR2 SVGAGI (reference sequence). The CDR3 contains 13 residues. Deletions cut 5 bases from V and 2 bases from J, with 9 bases between. The CDR3 protein is CASSIRLQETQYF. The CDR3 DNA follows: TGTGCCAGCAGTATACGACTGCAAGAGACCCAGTACTTC.

This clone was counted only a few times. This chain connects TRBV5-1 to TRBJ1-5; no clear D. V dropped 0 bases and J dropped 2 bases, with 9 bases sitting between them. Germline V gene data show CDR1 as SGHRS and CDR2 as YFSETQ. This CDR3 comprises 15 residues. The CDR3 nucleotides read TGCGCCAGCAGCTTGGCGGGGATGGGCAATCAGCCCCAGCATTTT. Residues: CASSLAGMGNQPQHF.

The CDR3 sequence: CSASTGGGLGGNQPQHF. CDR3 nucleotide sequence: TGCAGCGCCTCGACAGGGGGGGGCCTTGGCGGGAATCAGCCCCAGCATTTT. The V call is TRBV29-1, the J call TRBJ1-5; 9 bases are a match to TRBD1. With V trimmed by 7 bases and J by 4 bases, 17 bases remained unmatched. Per the germline V gene, CDR1 is SQVTM and CDR2 is ANQGSEA. There are 17 residues in the CDR3.

A single count supports this clone. The rearrangement links TRBV6-6 to TRBJ1-2; no reliable D call. The CDR3 has 15 residues. V lost 4 bases, J lost 3 bases, and 15 bases lay in between. Per the germline V gene, CDR1 is MNHNY and CDR2 is SVGAGI (reference sequence). Here the CDR3 DNA reads TGTGCCAGCAGTTCCACGGGGTTGGAATACTATGGCTACACCTTC. This sequence encodes CASSSTGLEYYGYTF.

The gene calls are TRBV7-2 and TRBJ1-1; D is possibly TRBD1 (6 bases). V was shortened by 3 bases and J by 3 bases, with 11 bases between the two germline ends. CDR3 size: 14 residues. Germline assignment: CDR1 SGHTA and CDR2 FQGNSA. In DNA form, the CDR3 reads TGTGCCAGCAGCTTCCAAAACAGGGACACTGAAGCTTTCTTT. Amino acid sequence: CASSFQNRDTEAFF.

The rearrangement joins TRBV9 to TRBJ1-1; 9 bases align to TRBD1. The germline V gene encodes CDR1 SGDLS and CDR2 YYNGEE. V was clipped by 5 bases and J by 5 bases; unmatched bases: 10. The CDR3 is made up of 15 amino acids. CDR3 protein: CASRYLTGGSTEAFF. The CDR3 nucleotides read TGTGCCAGCAGGTACTTGACAGGGGGGAGTACTGAAGCTTTCTTT.

The chain uses TRBV5-1 and TRBJ2-2; 8 nucleotides agree with TRBD1. After removal of 4 bases from V and 5 bases from J, the junction contained 4 bases not matched to a gene. The germline gives CDR1 SGHRS, CDR2 YFSETQ. The CDR3 covers 14 residues. The CDR3 sequence is CASSPRTGTGELFF. The CDR3, as DNA: TGCGCCAGCAGCCCCCGGACAGGGACCGGGGAGCTGTTTTTT.

The gene calls are TRBV10-3 and TRBJ1-2, with D unclear. Germline CDR1 and CDR2: ENHRY and SYGVKD. With 2 bases removed from V and 0 bases from J, the gap between germline ends came to 4 bases. This CDR3 has 13 amino acids. CDR3 amino acids: CAISEEANYGYTF. CDR3 nucleotide sequence: TGTGCCATCAGTGAGGAGGCTAACTATGGCTACACCTTC.

The chain has TRBV5-6 and TRBJ1-2; D not resolved. This CDR3 has 14 residues. V was clipped by 4 bases and J by 7 bases, with 17 bases between them. CDR1 SGHDT and CDR2 YYEEEE come from the germline V gene. CDR3 in DNA: TGTGCCAGCAGCCACGAAGCCTGGAGTGGTGGCTACACCTTC. It encodes CASSHEAWSGGYTF.

This chain links TRBV6-5 with TRBJ1-2, with D tentatively TRBD1 (5 bases). The CDR3 is 13 residues long. V was pared by 2 bases and J by 6 bases, with 10 bases between. The germline V gene encodes CDR1 MNHEY and CDR2 SVGAGI. CDR3 in amino acids: CASSYGTSDGYTF. CDR3 DNA: TGTGCCAGCAGTTACGGGACTTCAGATGGCTACACCTTC.

CDR3 nucleotide sequence: TGTGCCAGCAGCTTAGTACAGCAAAACACTGAAGCTTTCTTT. Translating it yields CASSLVQQNTEAFF. J is TRBJ1-1 and V is TRBV5-4; D unclear. With 2 bases removed from V and 2 bases from J, the gap between germline ends came to 10 bases. This CDR3 comprises 14 residues. Per the germline V gene, CDR1 is SGHNT and CDR2 is YYREEE (reference sequence).

This clone was recorded once. The chain employs TRBV5-1 and TRBJ1-3; D remains ambiguous. V was shortened by 0 bases and J by 0 bases, with 10 bases between the two germline ends. CDR1 is SGHRS and CDR2 is YFSETQ in the germline V gene. The CDR3 is made up of 16 amino acids. The chain's CDR3 is CASSLETGISGNTIYF. CDR3 nucleotides: TGCGCCAGCAGCTTGGAAACGGGGATCTCTGGAAACACCATATATTTT. Using reference TRBV5-1 and TRBJ1-3 for the parts outside the CDR3, the full variable domain is KAGVTQTPRYLIKTRGQQVTLSCSPISGHRSVSWYQQTPGQGLQFLFEYFSETQRNKGNFPGRFSGRQFSNSRSEMNVSTLELGDSALYLCASSLETGISGNTIYFGEGSWLTVV.

J is TRBJ2-3 and V is TRBV6-1; possibly TRBD2 for D (5 bases). Trimming shortened V by 0 bases and J by 1 base, and 5 bases separated the two germline ends. The CDR3 is 14 amino acids. The V gene's germline CDR1 is MNHNS and CDR2 SASEGT. The DNA for the CDR3 is TGTGCCAGCAGTGAAGCGCGGGGCACAGATACGCAGTATTTT. It translates to CASSEARGTDTQYF.